This TCR beta chain stems from a study of siplizumab effects on memory and regulatory T cells. In this sample, this clone turned up a few times. Its antigen is as yet unknown. Regarding the study as a whole: The study found that siplizumab significantly reduced alloreactive sequences traceable to unstimulated CD4+ memory cells. Mappable alloreactive CD4+ clones came from Treg cells around three quarters of the time on average with siplizumab, against 25% to 30% in controls. Whether proliferating Tregs in siplizumab cultures suppress was not functionally confirmed. Only a minority of proliferating CD4+ or CD8+ clones had an assignable naive or memory phenotype, with roughly 75-97% lacking one.

Deletions cut 0 bases from V and 5 bases from J, with 11 bases between. The CDR3 runs to 15 residues. Per the germline V gene, CDR1 is LGHNA and CDR2 is YSLEER. The assay was immunoSEQ multiplex PCR, and TCRdb's table has in-frame clones only and misses some. This table holds roughly 100,000 clones, about 92% found once. The sequenced sample consisted of CD4+ T cells sorted from blood. This chain joins TRBV4-3 and TRBJ2-1; no definite D call. The sequence was obtained from a human donor in good health. Here the CDR3 DNA reads TGCGCCAGCAGCCAAGATGGTGGGAAGAACAATGAGCAGTTCTTC. This translates into CASSQDGGKNNEQFF.